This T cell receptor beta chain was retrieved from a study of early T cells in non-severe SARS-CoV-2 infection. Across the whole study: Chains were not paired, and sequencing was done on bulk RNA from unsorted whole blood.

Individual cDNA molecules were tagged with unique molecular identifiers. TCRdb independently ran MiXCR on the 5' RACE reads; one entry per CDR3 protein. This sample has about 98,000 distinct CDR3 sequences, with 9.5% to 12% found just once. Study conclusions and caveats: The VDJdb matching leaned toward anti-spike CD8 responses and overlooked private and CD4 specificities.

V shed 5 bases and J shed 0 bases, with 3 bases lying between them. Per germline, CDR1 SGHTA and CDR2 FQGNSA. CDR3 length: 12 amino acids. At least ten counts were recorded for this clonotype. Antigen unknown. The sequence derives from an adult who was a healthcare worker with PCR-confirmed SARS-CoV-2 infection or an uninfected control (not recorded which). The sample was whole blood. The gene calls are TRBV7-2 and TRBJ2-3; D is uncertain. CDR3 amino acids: CASSVSTDTQYF. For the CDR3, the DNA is TGTGCCAGCAGCGTAAGCACAGATACGCAGTATTTT.